These 7 T cell receptor beta chains were sequenced from one sample in a study of patients and donors after allogeneic stem cell transplantation. TCRdb reanalysed the RT-PCR reads using MiXCR and keeps one entry per CDR3 protein. The table has about 150,000 distinct CDR3 sequences, roughly two fifths seen once; the top ten hold 50%. Sequenced material: blood, either unsorted or a sorted T cell fraction (not recorded which). Receptors were obtained from a human donor who was either an allogeneic HSCT recipient or a stem cell or donor lymphocyte infusion donor (not recorded which). It is not recorded whose cells these are; they may come from a transplant donor.

The chain recombines TRBV25-1 with TRBJ2-7, with D unresolved. There are 13 residues in the CDR3. Germline loops: CDR1 MGHDK, CDR2 SYGVNS. Trimming cost V 1 base and J 7 bases, with 11 bases left between them. The CDR3 DNA is TGTGCCAGCAGTGAATGGGCAGTAGGTGAGCAGTACTTC. Protein product: CASSEWAVGEQYF.

The chain carries TRBV11-2 and TRBJ1-2; perhaps TRBD1 as D (6 bases). Germline V CDR1 and CDR2: SGHAT, FQNNGV. V was cut by 5 bases and J by 0 bases, with 22 bases left in between. The CDR3 covers 18 residues. CDR3 sequence: CASSIAPEQGGTNYGYTF. In nucleotides, the CDR3 is TGTGCCAGCAGCATCGCACCGGAACAGGGAGGTACTAACTATGGCTACACCTTC. The complete variable domain, with remaining parts taken from reference TRBV11-2 and TRBJ1-2, reads EAGVAQSPRYKIIEKRQSVAFWCNPISGHATLYWYQQILGQGPKLLIQFQNNGVVDDSQLPKDRFSAERLKGVDSTLKIQPAKLEDSAVYLCASSIAPEQGGTNYGYTFGSGTRLTVV.

The V gene is TRBV4-3, the J gene TRBJ2-5; 7 bases are shared with TRBD1. This CDR3 region has 15 residues. In germline, CDR1 is LGHNA, CDR2 YSLEER. V lost 1 base to trimming and J lost 0 bases; unmatched junction nucleotides: 2. CDR3 coding DNA: TGCGCCAGCAGCCAAGGAGGGACAGACCAAGAGACCCAGTACTTC. This codes for CASSQGGTDQETQYF.

The chain joins TRBV4-3 to TRBJ1-2; 8 positions agree with TRBD1. The ends lost 0 bases at V and 3 bases at J; junction bases unmatched: 6. The CDR3 sequence is 16 residues long. CDR1 is LGHNA, CDR2 YSLEER, per germline. The CDR3 loop is CASSQDLDRAYYGYTF. The CDR3 DNA sequence: TGCGCCAGCAGCCAAGATCTGGACAGGGCGTACTATGGCTACACCTTC.

A few counts support this clonotype. This sequence joins TRBV12-3 or TRBV12-4 and TRBJ2-5, with 10 bases lining up with TRBD2. This CDR3 comprises 14 residues. V was pared by 7 bases and J by 4 bases, with 6 bases of the junction left unmatched. As DNA, the CDR3 is TGTGCCAGCACCCCAGCGGGGGGGCCAGAGACCCAGTACTTC. This translates into CASTPAGGPETQYF.

The chain employs TRBV29-1 and TRBJ2-2; 7 bases are shared with TRBD2. CDR1 is SQVTM, CDR2 ANQGSEA, per germline. Trimming took 2 bases from V and 5 from J; bases not matched to a gene: 8. This CDR3 has 15 residues. The CDR3 is CSVEPAGVSTGELFF. CDR3 nucleotide sequence: TGCAGCGTTGAACCCGCGGGGGTCTCAACCGGGGAGCTGTTTTTT.

This clonotype was counted between two and nine times. The gene calls are TRBV5-1 and TRBJ2-7; D not resolved. Between the trimmed V and J ends, which lost 3 bases and 3 bases, there was a span of 19 bases. Germline assignment: CDR1 SGHRS and CDR2 YFSETQ. The CDR3 covers 16 residues. The CDR3 reads CASSSAPYSVVYEQYF. CDR3 DNA sequence: TGCGCCAGCAGCTCTGCCCCCTATTCAGTAGTCTACGAGCAGTACTTC.